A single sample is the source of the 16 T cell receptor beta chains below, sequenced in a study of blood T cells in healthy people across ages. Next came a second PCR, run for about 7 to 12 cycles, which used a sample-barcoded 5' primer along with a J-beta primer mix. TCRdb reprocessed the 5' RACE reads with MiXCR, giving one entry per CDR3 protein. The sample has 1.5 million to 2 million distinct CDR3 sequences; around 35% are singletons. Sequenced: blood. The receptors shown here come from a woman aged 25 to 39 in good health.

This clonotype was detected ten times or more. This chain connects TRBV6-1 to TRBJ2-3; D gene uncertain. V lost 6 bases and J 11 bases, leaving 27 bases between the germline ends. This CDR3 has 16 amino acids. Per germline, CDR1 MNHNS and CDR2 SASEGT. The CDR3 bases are TGTGCCAGCAGCTCCACACTGGACGGTATCCGGCAGAGGCAGTATTTT. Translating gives CASSSTLDGIRQRQYF.

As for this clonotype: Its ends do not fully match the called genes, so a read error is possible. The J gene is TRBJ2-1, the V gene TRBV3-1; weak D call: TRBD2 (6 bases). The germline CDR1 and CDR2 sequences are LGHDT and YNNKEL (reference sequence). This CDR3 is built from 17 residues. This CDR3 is CASSQVRLASSYNEQFF. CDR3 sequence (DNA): TGCGCCAGCAGCCAAGTAAGGCTAGCGAGCTCCTACAATGAGCAGTTCTTC.

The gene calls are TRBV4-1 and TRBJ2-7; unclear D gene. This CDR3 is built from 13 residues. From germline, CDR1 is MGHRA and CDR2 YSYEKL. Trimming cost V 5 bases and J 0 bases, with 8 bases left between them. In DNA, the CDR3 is TGCGCCAGCAGCACCCTAGACTCCTACGAGCAGTACTTC. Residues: CASSTLDSYEQYF.

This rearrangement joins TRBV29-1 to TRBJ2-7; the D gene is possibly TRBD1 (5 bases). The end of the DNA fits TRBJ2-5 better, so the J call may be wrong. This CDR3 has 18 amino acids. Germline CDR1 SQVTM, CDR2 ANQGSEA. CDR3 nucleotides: TGCTGTTTACCTGGCAGGGATCCTCCTGCCAAGGATCAAGAGACCCAGTACTTC. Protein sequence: CCLPGRDPPAKDQETQYF.

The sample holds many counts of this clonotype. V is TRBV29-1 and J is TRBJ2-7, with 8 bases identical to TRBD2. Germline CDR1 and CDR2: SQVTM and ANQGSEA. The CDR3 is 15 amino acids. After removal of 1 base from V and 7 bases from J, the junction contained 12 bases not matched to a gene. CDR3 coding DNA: TGCAGCGTTGAAGCCACTAGCGGAACCTTCTTAGAGCAGTACTTC. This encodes CSVEATSGTFLEQYF.

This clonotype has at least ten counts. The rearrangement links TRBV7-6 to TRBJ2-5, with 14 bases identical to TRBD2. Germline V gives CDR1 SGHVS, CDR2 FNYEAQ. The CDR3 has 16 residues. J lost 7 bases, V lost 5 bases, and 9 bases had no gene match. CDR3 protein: CASSPGLAGGPGTQYF. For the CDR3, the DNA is TGTGCCAGCAGCCCCGGACTAGCGGGAGGCCCAGGGACCCAGTACTTC.

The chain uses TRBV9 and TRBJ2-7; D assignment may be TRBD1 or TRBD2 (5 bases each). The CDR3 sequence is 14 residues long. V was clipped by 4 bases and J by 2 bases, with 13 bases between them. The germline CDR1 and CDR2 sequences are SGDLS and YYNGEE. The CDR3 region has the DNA TGTGCCAGCAGCTTCCGGGACCTAGCCTACGAGCAGTACTTC. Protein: CASSFRDLAYEQYF.

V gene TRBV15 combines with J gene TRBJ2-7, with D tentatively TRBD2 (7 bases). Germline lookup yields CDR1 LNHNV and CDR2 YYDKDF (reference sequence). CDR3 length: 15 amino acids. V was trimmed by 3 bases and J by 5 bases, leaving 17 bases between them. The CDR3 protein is CATSREGGGIHEQYF. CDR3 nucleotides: TGTGCCACCAGCAGGGAGGGAGGGGGTATCCACGAGCAGTACTTC. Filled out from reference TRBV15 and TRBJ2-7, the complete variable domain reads DAMVIQNPRYQVTQFGKPVTLSCSQTLNHNVMYWYQQKSSQAPKLLFHYYDKDFNNEADTPDNFQSRRPNTSFCFLDIRSPGLGDTAMYLCATSREGGGIHEQYFGPGTRLTVT.

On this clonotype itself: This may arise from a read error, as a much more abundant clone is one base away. CDR3 in amino acids: CSAHHNYGHTF. DNA of the CDR3: TGCAGCGCCCATCATAACTATGGCCACACCTTC. V gene TRBV29-1 combines with J gene TRBJ1-2; the D is unclear. Germline CDR1 SQVTM, CDR2 ANQGSEA. The CDR3 is 11 amino acids.

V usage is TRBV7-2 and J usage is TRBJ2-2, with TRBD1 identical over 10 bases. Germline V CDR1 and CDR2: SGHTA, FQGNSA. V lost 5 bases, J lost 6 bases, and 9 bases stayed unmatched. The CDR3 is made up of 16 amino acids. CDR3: CASSKETGGLAGELFF. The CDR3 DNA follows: TGTGCCAGCAGCAAGGAGACAGGGGGCTTGGCCGGGGAGCTGTTTTTT.

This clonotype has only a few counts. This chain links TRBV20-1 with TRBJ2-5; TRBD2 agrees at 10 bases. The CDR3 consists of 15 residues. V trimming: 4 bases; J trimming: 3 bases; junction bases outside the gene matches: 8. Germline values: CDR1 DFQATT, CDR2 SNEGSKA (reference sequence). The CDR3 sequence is CSAKSRTSGKETQYF. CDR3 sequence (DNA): TGCAGTGCTAAGTCCAGGACTAGCGGCAAAGAGACCCAGTACTTC.

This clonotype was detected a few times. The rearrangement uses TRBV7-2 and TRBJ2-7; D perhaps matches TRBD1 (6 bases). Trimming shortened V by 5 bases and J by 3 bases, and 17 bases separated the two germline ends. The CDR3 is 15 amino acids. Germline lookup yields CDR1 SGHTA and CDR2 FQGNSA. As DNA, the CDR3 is TGTGCCAGCAGCCGCGCTGGGGGCGAATACTACGAGCAGTACTTC. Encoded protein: CASSRAGGEYYEQYF.

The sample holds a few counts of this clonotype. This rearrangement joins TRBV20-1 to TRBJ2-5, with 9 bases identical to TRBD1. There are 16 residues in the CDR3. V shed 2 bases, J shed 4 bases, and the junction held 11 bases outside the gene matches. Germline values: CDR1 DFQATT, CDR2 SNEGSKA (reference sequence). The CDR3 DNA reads TGCAGTGCTAGAATGTTTGGACAGGGGAAGACAGAGACCCAGTACTTC. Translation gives CSARMFGQGKTETQYF.

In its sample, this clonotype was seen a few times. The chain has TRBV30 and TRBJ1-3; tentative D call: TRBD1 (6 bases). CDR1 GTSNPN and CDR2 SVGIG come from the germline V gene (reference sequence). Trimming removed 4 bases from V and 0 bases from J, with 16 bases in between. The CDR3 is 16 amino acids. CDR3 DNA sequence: TGTGCCTGGACCGCTTTTGGGGGCAGCTCTGGAAACACCATATATTTT. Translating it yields CAWTAFGGSSGNTIYF.

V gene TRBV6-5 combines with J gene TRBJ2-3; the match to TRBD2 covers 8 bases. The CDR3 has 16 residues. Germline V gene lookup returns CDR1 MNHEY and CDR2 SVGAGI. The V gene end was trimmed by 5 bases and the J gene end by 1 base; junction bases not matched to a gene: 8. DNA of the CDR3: TGTGCCAGCAGTCACAAGGGCGGGGGGCGCACAGATACGCAGTATTTT. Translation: CASSHKGGGRTDTQYF.

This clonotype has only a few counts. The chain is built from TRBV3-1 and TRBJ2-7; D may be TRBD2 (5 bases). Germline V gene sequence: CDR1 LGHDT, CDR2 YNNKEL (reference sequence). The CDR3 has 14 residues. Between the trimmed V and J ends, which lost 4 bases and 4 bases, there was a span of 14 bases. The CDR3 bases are TGTGCCAGCAGCCCCCGGGCTAGCACGTACGAGCAGTACTTC. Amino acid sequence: CASSPRASTYEQYF.